The sequence of this T cell receptor beta chain was determined in a study of metastatic and nonmetastatic thyroid tumors. Study-level information: Repertoires from blood and tumor or nodule tissue of malignant and benign thyroid patients were compared.

None of the patients had undergone any treatment ahead of thyroid surgery. Methods used by the authors: Clinicopathological groups supplied CDR3 differences that were used to build a distant-metastasis classifier for papillary thyroid cancer. Using MiXCR, TCRdb re-called clones from the PCR reads. TCRdb's processing, not the authors', yielded these V and J calls. Counted here are approximately 20,000 clones, roughly 15% occurring once; the ten biggest clones make up approximately 14%. There are many counts of this clone. V trimming: 3 bases; J trimming: 2 bases; junction bases outside the gene matches: 6. This CDR3 is 16 amino acids long. Germline V gene data show CDR1 as SGHRS and CDR2 as YFSETQ.

The material sequenced was tumor tissue. The rearrangement uses TRBV5-1 and TRBJ2-1, with 9 bases matching TRBD2. This receptor was identified in a female donor with papillary thyroid cancer or a benign thyroid nodule (not recorded which). Some clones in this sample may be carry-over from other donors' samples. The CDR3 sequence is CASSSLASGAYNEQFF. CDR3 nucleotide sequence: TGCGCCAGCAGCTCCCTCGCTAGCGGGGCCTACAATGAGCAGTTCTTC.